This TCR beta chain comes out of a study of blood T cells in healthy people across ages. Study results and limitations: Per million T cells, TCR beta diversity dropped about linearly as age rose. Donor CMV infection status was unknown, possibly confounding age-related changes in expanded clonotypes.

Each of the donors had about 9.9 milliliters of peripheral blood drawn into EDTA-treated Vacutainer tubes. The CDR3 length is 12 residues. Germline V gene lookup returns CDR1 SGHRS and CDR2 YFSETQ. A second 7 to 11 cycle PCR used barcoded and J-beta primers. Each TCR beta cDNA got a 12-nucleotide random molecular identifier. TCRdb reprocessed the 5' RACE reads with MiXCR, giving one entry per CDR3 protein. The table records 380,000 or so distinct CDR3 sequences, 52% of them present only once. Of note for this clonotype: Its matching antigen is unknown. At one boundary the junction diverges from the germline segment, which might be a read error.

The sequence was obtained from a man in his 60s in good health. This rearrangement joins TRBV5-1 to TRBJ2-7; D is unclear. The sample consisted of blood. CDR3 residues: CASSFEAYVQYF. In nucleotides, the CDR3 is TGCGCCAGCAGCTTCGAAGCCTACGTGCAGTACTTC.